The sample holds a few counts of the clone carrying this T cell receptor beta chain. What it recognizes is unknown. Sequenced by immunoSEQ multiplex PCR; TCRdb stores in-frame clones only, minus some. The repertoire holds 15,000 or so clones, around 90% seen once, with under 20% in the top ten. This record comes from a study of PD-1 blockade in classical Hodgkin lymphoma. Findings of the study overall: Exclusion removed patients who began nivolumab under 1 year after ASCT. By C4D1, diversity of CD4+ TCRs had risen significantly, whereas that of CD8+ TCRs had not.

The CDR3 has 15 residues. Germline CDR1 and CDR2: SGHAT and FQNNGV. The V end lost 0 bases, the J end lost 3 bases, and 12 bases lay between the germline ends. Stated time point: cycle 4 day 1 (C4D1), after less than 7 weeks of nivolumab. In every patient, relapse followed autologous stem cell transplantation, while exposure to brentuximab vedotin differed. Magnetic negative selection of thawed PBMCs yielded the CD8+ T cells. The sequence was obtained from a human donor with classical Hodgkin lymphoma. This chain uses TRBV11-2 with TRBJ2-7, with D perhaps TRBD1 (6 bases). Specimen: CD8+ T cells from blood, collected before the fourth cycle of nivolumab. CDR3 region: CASSLEAGAGYEQYF. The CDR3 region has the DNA TGTGCCAGCAGCTTAGAGGCAGGGGCGGGCTACGAGCAGTACTTC.